These T cell receptor beta chains were read from a single sample in a study of monozygotic twins with inflammatory bowel disease. TCRdb reanalyzed the 5' RACE reads, giving one entry per CDR3 protein sequence and no DNA. In total, the table holds hundreds of thousands of distinct CDR3 sequences. Sequencing was performed on blood. Source of these receptors: a human donor with ulcerative colitis or Crohn's disease, or a healthy co-twin of an affected twin (not recorded which). Both conserved end residues are part of each CDR3. The order of the fields is CDR3 protein, CDR3 length, V gene, J gene.

CDR3aa: CASSRWNTDTQYF; len: 13; v_gene: TRBV7-2; j_gene: TRBJ2-3
CDR3aa: CASSIASQGYEQYF; len: 14; v_gene: TRBV5-1; j_gene: TRBJ2-7
CDR3aa: CASIRGRTGELFF; len: 13; v_gene: TRBV12-3/TRBV12-4; j_gene: TRBJ2-2
CDR3aa: CASKDTSGGFTDTQYF; len: 16; v_gene: TRBV5-1; j_gene: TRBJ2-3
CDR3aa: CSARNAGGRADTGELFF; len: 17; v_gene: TRBV20-1; j_gene: TRBJ2-2
CDR3aa: CASSSTGIQPQHF; len: 13; v_gene: TRBV7-9; j_gene: TRBJ1-5
CDR3aa: CASSWDVSYNEQFF; len: 14; v_gene: TRBV28; j_gene: TRBJ2-1
CDR3aa: CASSDTLHGETQYF; len: 14; v_gene: TRBV3-1; j_gene: TRBJ2-5
CDR3aa: CASSLSTGKSPLHF; len: 14; v_gene: TRBV11-2; j_gene: TRBJ1-6
CDR3aa: CASTPRGSSYNSPLHF; len: 16; v_gene: TRBV6-5; j_gene: TRBJ1-6
CDR3aa: CASSFQTSTRISTDTQYF; len: 18; v_gene: TRBV6-5; j_gene: TRBJ2-3
CDR3aa: CASSPTPSGETQYF; len: 14; v_gene: TRBV5-1; j_gene: TRBJ2-5
CDR3aa: CSAPGTLSRNTEAFF; len: 15; v_gene: TRBV20-1; j_gene: TRBJ1-1
CDR3aa: CAISGGDPNTEAFF; len: 14; v_gene: TRBV10-3; j_gene: TRBJ1-1
CDR3aa: CASKESGASTDTQYF; len: 15; v_gene: TRBV19; j_gene: TRBJ2-3
CDR3aa: CASSQRALMGSPLHF; len: 15; v_gene: TRBV14; j_gene: TRBJ1-6
CDR3aa: CSVEGQGDYNEQFF; len: 14; v_gene: TRBV29-1; j_gene: TRBJ2-1
CDR3aa: CASSLWPSGTGVTEAFF; len: 17; v_gene: TRBV28; j_gene: TRBJ1-1
CDR3aa: CASSSDGLAGGPSYNEQFF; len: 19; v_gene: TRBV11-1; j_gene: TRBJ2-1
CDR3aa: CASSYVAGGLGEQFF; len: 15; v_gene: TRBV12-3/TRBV12-4; j_gene: TRBJ2-1
CDR3aa: CSARPRGQSINYGYTF; len: 16; v_gene: TRBV20-1; j_gene: TRBJ1-2
CDR3aa: CAFRLAGGYNDQFF; len: 14; v_gene: TRBV30; j_gene: TRBJ2-1
CDR3aa: CASSQDWGPRTDTQYF; len: 16; v_gene: TRBV4-1; j_gene: TRBJ2-3
CDR3aa: CASSSSSSNQPQHF; len: 14; v_gene: TRBV6-2/TRBV6-3; j_gene: TRBJ1-5
CDR3aa: CASSVTGANEKLFF; len: 14; v_gene: TRBV6-1; j_gene: TRBJ1-4
CDR3aa: CASSLPPTSGTGELFF; len: 16; v_gene: TRBV5-1; j_gene: TRBJ2-2
CDR3aa: CASSLGGTPGYEQYF; len: 15; v_gene: TRBV5-1; j_gene: TRBJ2-7
CDR3aa: CSVGPPFNEQFF; len: 12; v_gene: TRBV29-1; j_gene: TRBJ2-1
CDR3aa: CASSTPGTGIGELFF; len: 15; v_gene: TRBV6-1; j_gene: TRBJ2-2
CDR3aa: CAISDGWARTEAFF; len: 14; v_gene: TRBV10-3; j_gene: TRBJ1-1
CDR3aa: CASSLEWTAGYTF; len: 13; v_gene: TRBV7-2; j_gene: TRBJ1-2
CDR3aa: CASRISGTDTQYF; len: 13; v_gene: TRBV14; j_gene: TRBJ2-3
CDR3aa: CASSYRAGNQPQHF; len: 14; v_gene: TRBV6-5; j_gene: TRBJ1-5
CDR3aa: CASSPTYASQQETQYF; len: 16; v_gene: TRBV14; j_gene: TRBJ2-5
CDR3aa: CATSRDRRSYEQYF; len: 14; v_gene: TRBV15; j_gene: TRBJ2-7
CDR3aa: CASSRINLNNSPLHF; len: 15; v_gene: TRBV2; j_gene: TRBJ1-6
CDR3aa: CASSLGTGTSLSYEQYF; len: 17; v_gene: TRBV28; j_gene: TRBJ2-7
CDR3aa: CASKASRSTGELFF; len: 14; v_gene: TRBV6-1; j_gene: TRBJ2-2